The T cell receptor beta chain described here comes from a study of cytomegalovirus exposure and HLA in healthy donors. Study results and caveats: Later on, analysis showed that most CMV-associated TCR beta chains appeared to be HLA-restricted.

There are 16 residues in the CDR3. CDR1 is MNHEY and CDR2 is SMNVEV in the germline V gene (reference sequence). The trim removed 5 bases at V and 0 bases at J, leaving 8 bases unmatched. In regard to this clone: As yet, its antigen is unknown.

The PCR used 60 Vbeta and 13 Jbeta primers. Clones were read by immunoSEQ multiplex PCR, and TCRdb kept only the in-frame ones, dropping some. The data show some 120,000 clones, about 80% seen once. The sample consisted of PBMCs. J is TRBJ1-1 and V is TRBV27; 8 nucleotides line up with TRBD1. The TCR was taken from a man younger than 30 in good health and CMV-seronegative. The CDR3: CASSPGTGPMNTEAFF. CDR3 bases: TGTGCCAGCAGTCCTGGGACAGGACCCATGAACACTGAAGCTTTCTTT.